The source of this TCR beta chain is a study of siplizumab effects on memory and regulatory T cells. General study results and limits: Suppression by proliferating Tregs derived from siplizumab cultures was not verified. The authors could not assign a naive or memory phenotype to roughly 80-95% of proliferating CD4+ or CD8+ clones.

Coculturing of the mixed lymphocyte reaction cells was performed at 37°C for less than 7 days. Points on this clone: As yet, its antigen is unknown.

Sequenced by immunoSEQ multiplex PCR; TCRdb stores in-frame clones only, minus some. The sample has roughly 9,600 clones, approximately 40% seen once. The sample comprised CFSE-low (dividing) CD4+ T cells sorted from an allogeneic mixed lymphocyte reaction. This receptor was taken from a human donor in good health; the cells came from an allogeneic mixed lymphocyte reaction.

CDR3 region: CASSISGQGSTEAFF. In DNA, the CDR3 is TGTGCCAGTAGTATTTCCGGACAGGGAAGCACTGAAGCTTTCTTT. The V call is TRBV19, the J call TRBJ1-1; 8 bases align to TRBD1. The CDR3 runs to 15 residues. Germline assignment: CDR1 LNHDA and CDR2 SQIVND (reference sequence). With V trimmed by 3 bases and J by 4 bases, 7 bases remained unmatched. The variable domain in full, completed from reference TRBV19 and TRBJ1-1, reads DGGITQSPKYLFRKEGQNVTLSCEQNLNHDAMYWYRQDPGQGLRLIYYSQIVNDFQKGDIAEGYSVSREKKESFPLTVTSAQKNPTAFYLCASSISGQGSTEAFFGQGTRLTVV.